These 15 T cell receptor beta chains originate from one sample sequenced in a study of spatial heterogeneity in lung cancer. TCRdb re-called the 5' RACE reads with MiXCR, one entry per CDR3 protein. The sample has over 40,000 distinct CDR3 sequences, about 11% seen once. Time point defined: blood at routine non-recurrence follow-up after resection. This specimen was PBMCs, taken at follow-up. These receptors were taken from a male donor with early-stage non-small cell lung cancer.

This clonotype was found many times. The V call is TRBV24-1, the J call TRBJ1-3; 7 positions match TRBD1. The CDR3 length is 15 residues. Germline CDR1 KGHDR, CDR2 SFDVKD. The J segment lost 8 bases and the V segment lost 2 bases, leaving 8 bases of the junction unmatched. The CDR3 protein is CATSDSTGWNYTIYF. CDR3 in DNA: TGTGCCACCAGTGATTCGACAGGGTGGAACTACACCATATATTTT.

This clonotype was picked up a small number of times. The chain links TRBV19 to TRBJ2-7; D gene uncertain. In germline, CDR1 is LNHDA, CDR2 SQIVND (reference sequence). This CDR3 comprises 13 residues. V was shortened by 5 bases and J by 2 bases, with 10 bases between the two germline ends. The CDR3 DNA is TGTGCCAGTAGTTCATTAGATGCCTACGAGCAGTACTTC. It encodes CASSSLDAYEQYF.

This clonotype was seen a few times. The rearrangement joins TRBV4-1 to TRBJ2-7, with D perhaps TRBD1 (5 bases). Germline lookup yields CDR1 MGHRA and CDR2 YSYEKL. V was shortened by 6 bases and J by 3 bases, with 12 bases between the two germline ends. The CDR3 totals 13 residues. The CDR3 is CASRPIGHYEQYF. CDR3 coding DNA: TGCGCCAGCAGACCAATCGGACACTACGAGCAGTACTTC.

This clonotype showed up just a few times. The chain has TRBV3-1 and TRBJ2-4; the D gene is possibly TRBD2 (5 bases). There are 17 residues in the CDR3. V was cut by 4 bases and J by 0 bases, with 16 bases left in between. Germline-derived CDR1 and CDR2 are LGHDT and YNNKEL (reference sequence). Here the CDR3 reads CASSRSSGDLAKNIQYF. The CDR3 nucleotides read TGTGCCAGCAGCCGCTCGTCCGGGGATCTAGCCAAAAACATTCAGTACTTC.

This clonotype occurred many times. The chain couples TRBV7-2 to TRBJ2-5; D may be TRBD1 or TRBD2 (5 bases each). CDR1 SGHTA and CDR2 FQGNSA come from the germline V gene. V lost 5 bases and J lost 0, with 10 bases in between. CDR3 size: 14 residues. The CDR3 loop is CASSRREYQETQYF. DNA of the CDR3: TGTGCCAGCAGCCGCAGGGAGTACCAAGAGACCCAGTACTTC. Looking up the rest from reference TRBV7-2 and TRBJ2-5 gives the full variable domain: GAGVSQSPSNKVTEKGKDVELRCDPISGHTALYWYRQSLGQGLEFLIYFQGNSAPDKSGLPSDRFSAERTGGSVSTLTIQRTQQEDSAVYLCASSRREYQETQYFGPGTRLLVL.

This clonotype was counted many times. The rearrangement uses TRBV15 and TRBJ2-1; tentatively, D is TRBD2 (5 bases). This CDR3 has 16 amino acids. Germline loops: CDR1 LNHNV, CDR2 YYDKDF (reference sequence). V dropped 3 bases and J dropped 1 base, with 13 bases sitting between them. As DNA, the CDR3 is TGTGCCACCAGCAGGTGGGCGGGTCTTTCCTACAATGAGCAGTTCTTC. Encoded protein: CATSRWAGLSYNEQFF.

This clonotype was detected a few times. This chain connects TRBV2 to TRBJ2-2; 12 bases map to TRBD2. Germline V gives CDR1 SNHLY, CDR2 FYNNEI. V trimming: 8 bases; J trimming: 7 bases; junction bases outside the gene matches: 5. CDR3 length equals 14 residues. Written as DNA, the CDR3 is TGTGCCAGCTGCCCGGGACTAGCGGGCGGGGAGCTGTTTTTT. It specifies CASCPGLAGGELFF.

This clonotype showed up many times. The rearrangement links TRBV20-1 to TRBJ1-4, with unresolved D. The CDR3 covers 14 residues. The V gene lost 3 bases and the J gene lost 11 bases, with 19 bases spanning the gap. Germline loops: CDR1 DFQATT, CDR2 SNEGSKA (reference sequence). CDR3 nucleotides: TGCAGTGCTAGCATGAGGTCCGGGAAGCATAAACTGTTTTTT. Protein sequence: CSASMRSGKHKLFF.

The chain combines TRBV27 with TRBJ2-1; 7 bases align to TRBD1. The CDR3 is 16 residues long. Trimming removed 6 bases from V and 2 bases from J; junction bases left unmatched: 10. Germline CDR1 and CDR2: MNHEY and SMNVEV (reference sequence). In DNA form, the CDR3 reads TGTGCCAGCAGAGTACTCGGGACAGAGCCCTACAATGAGCAGTTCTTC. Amino acid sequence: CASRVLGTEPYNEQFF.

This clonotype was seen more than once but under ten times. CDR3 in DNA: TGTGCCAGCAGAGGACAGTTTCAAGAGACCCAGTACTTC. This gives the protein CASRGQFQETQYF. The V call is TRBV6-2 or TRBV6-3, the J call TRBJ2-5; maybe TRBD1 (6 bases). The length of the CDR3 is 13 residues. Trimming took off 6 bases at V and 2 bases at J, with 10 bases between the two ends. Germline V gene lookup returns CDR1 MNHEY and CDR2 SVGEGT.

This clonotype was counted at least ten times. The chain recombines TRBV20-1 with TRBJ2-7, with D perhaps assigned TRBD1 or TRBD2 (5 bases each). The CDR3 loop spans 14 amino acids. The V gene lost 2 bases and the J gene lost 0 bases, with 11 bases spanning the gap. Germline assignment: CDR1 DFQATT and CDR2 SNEGSKA (reference sequence). CDR3 sequence: CSARPAGSSYEQYF. The DNA for the CDR3 is TGCAGTGCTAGACCCGCAGGGAGCTCCTACGAGCAGTACTTC.

This clonotype came up a few times. The chain links TRBV7-9 to TRBJ2-3; D might be TRBD1 (5 bases). CDR3 length: 19 residues. Looked up from germline, CDR1 is SEHNR and CDR2 is FQNEAQ (reference sequence). Trimming pared 3 bases from V and 0 bases from J, leaving 22 bases between. The CDR3 protein is CASSFRRGHLVTSTDTQYF. The CDR3 nucleotides are TGTGCCAGCAGCTTTAGGAGAGGACACCTCGTCACTAGCACAGATACGCAGTATTTT.

This clonotype showed up just a few times. The rearrangement links TRBV4-2 to TRBJ2-5, with TRBD2 matching over 8 bases. The CDR3 loop spans 17 amino acids. The V gene's germline CDR1 is LGHNA and CDR2 YNFKEQ. Trimming at V came to 4 bases and at J to 2 bases, leaving 12 bases not matched to a gene. CDR3 region: CASSPAGAGGTQETQYF. The CDR3 nucleotides are TGTGCCAGCAGCCCAGCGGGTGCGGGGGGTACTCAAGAGACCCAGTACTTC.

This clonotype has ten or more counts. The chain links TRBV6-1 to TRBJ1-6; D is undetermined. Germline assignment: CDR1 MNHNS and CDR2 SASEGT. Deletions cut 10 bases from V and 10 bases from J, with 8 bases between. The CDR3 length is 10 residues. The CDR3 sequence: CATEGSPLHF. For the CDR3, the DNA is TGTGCCACCGAGGGCTCACCCCTCCACTTT.

V is TRBV5-4 and J is TRBJ1-1, with TRBD1 matching 7 bases. This CDR3 has 16 residues. Germline V CDR1 and CDR2: SGHNT, YYREEE (reference sequence). J gave up 0 bases and V 0 bases, and 5 bases lay outside the gene matches. CDR3 amino acids: CASSLDRGFMNTEAFF. Written as DNA, the CDR3 is TGTGCCAGCAGCTTGGACAGGGGTTTCATGAACACTGAAGCTTTCTTT. Full variable domain (remainder filled in from reference TRBV5-4 and TRBJ1-1): ETGVTQSPTHLIKTRGQQVTLRCSSQSGHNTVSWYQQALGQGPQFIFQYYREEENGRGNFPPRFSGLQFPNYSSELNVNALELDDSALYLCASSLDRGFMNTEAFFGQGTRLTVV.